The source of this TCR beta chain is a study of blood T cell repertoires in COVID-19. Cohort allocation depended upon clinical history that participants reported. As handled by the study authors: Amplification with reference gene primers provided the estimates of nucleated cell counts. Libraries were prepared by immunoSEQ multiplex PCR; TCRdb keeps only in-frame clonotypes and omits some of them. V, J and clone size were drawn from that table, and D and trimming were deduced from the DNA. Among a few hundred thousand clones listed, around 87% were seen once. J was trimmed by 7 bases and V by 3 bases; bases with no gene match: 3. CDR3 length equals 13 residues. Germline V gives CDR1 LNHDA, CDR2 SQIVND (reference sequence).

This chain joins TRBV19 and TRBJ1-5; 7 bases match TRBD1. Input material: PBMCs or T cells enriched from blood (not recorded which). The sequence was obtained from a man aged 25 to 40 who had recovered from COVID-19. The CDR3 region has the DNA TGTGCCAGTAGTATCTCGGACAGGCAGCCCCAGCATTTT. It yields the protein CASSISDRQPQHF.